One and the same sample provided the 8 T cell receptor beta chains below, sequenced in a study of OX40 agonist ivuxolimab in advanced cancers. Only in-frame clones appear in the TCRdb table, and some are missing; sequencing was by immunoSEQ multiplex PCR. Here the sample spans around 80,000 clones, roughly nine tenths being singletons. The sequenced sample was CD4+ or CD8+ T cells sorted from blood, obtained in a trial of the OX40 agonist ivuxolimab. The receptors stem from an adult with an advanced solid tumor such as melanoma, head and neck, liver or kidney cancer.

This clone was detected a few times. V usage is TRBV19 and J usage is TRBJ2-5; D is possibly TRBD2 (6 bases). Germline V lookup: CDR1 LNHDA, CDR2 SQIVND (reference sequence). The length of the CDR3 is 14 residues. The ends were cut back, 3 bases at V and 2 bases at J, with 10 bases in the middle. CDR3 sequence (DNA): TGTGCCAGTAGTATCTCTAGCGCTCAAGAGACCCAGTACTTC. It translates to CASSISSAQETQYF.

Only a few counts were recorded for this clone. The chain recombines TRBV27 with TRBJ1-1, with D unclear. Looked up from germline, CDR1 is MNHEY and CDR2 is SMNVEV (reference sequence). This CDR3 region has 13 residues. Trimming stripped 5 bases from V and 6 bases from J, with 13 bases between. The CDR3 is CASSTFGRPEAFF. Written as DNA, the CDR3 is TGTGCCAGCAGTACATTTGGGCGTCCTGAAGCTTTCTTT.

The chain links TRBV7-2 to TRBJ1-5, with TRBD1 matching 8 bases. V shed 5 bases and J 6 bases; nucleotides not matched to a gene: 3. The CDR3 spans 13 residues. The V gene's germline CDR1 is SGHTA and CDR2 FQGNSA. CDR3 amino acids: CASSGQGGQPQHF. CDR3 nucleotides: TGTGCCAGCAGCGGACAGGGCGGTCAGCCCCAGCATTTT.

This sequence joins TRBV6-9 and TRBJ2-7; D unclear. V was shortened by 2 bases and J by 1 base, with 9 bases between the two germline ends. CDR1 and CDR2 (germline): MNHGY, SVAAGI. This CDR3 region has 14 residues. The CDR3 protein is CASSYGSDSYEQYF. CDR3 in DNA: TGTGCCAGCAGTTATGGGTCCGATTCCTACGAGCAGTACTTC.

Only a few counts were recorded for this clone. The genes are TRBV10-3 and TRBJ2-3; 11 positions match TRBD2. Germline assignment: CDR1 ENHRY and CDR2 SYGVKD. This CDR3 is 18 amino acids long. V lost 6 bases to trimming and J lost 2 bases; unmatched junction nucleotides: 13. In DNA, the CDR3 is TGTGCCATCAGAAATAGGGCGACTAGCGGGACTCCCACAGATACGCAGTATTTT. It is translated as CAIRNRATSGTPTDTQYF.

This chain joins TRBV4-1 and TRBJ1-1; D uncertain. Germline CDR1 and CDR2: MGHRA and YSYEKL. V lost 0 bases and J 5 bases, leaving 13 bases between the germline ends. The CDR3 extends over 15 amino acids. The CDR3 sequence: CASSQDRAGGTEAFF. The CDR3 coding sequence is TGCGCCAGCAGCCAAGATCGGGCCGGCGGGACTGAAGCTTTCTTT.

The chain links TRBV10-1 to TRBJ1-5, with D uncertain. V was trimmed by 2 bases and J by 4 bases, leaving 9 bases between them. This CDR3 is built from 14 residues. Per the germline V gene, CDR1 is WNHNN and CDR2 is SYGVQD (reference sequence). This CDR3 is CASSEGSVNQPQHF. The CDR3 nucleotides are TGCGCCAGCAGTGAGGGGTCAGTTAATCAGCCCCAGCATTTT.

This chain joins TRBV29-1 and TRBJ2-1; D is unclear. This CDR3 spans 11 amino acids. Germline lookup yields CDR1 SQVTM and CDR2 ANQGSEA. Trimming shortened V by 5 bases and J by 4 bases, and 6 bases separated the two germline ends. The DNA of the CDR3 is TGCAGCGTTTTCCTTTACAATGAGCAGTTCTTC. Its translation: CSVFLYNEQFF.